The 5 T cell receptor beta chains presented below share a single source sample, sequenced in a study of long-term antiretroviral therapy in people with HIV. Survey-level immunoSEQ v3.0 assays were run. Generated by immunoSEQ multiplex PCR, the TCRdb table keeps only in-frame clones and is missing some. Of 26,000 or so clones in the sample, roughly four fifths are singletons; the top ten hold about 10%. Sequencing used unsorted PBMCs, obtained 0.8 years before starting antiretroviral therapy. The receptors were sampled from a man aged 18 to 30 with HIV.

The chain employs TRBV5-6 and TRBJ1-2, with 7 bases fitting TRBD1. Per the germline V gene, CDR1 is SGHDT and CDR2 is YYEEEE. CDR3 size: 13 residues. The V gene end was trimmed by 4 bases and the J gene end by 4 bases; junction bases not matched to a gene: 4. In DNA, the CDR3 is TGTGCCAGCAGCGTACAGGGGAGCTATGGCTACACCTTC. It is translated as CASSVQGSYGYTF.

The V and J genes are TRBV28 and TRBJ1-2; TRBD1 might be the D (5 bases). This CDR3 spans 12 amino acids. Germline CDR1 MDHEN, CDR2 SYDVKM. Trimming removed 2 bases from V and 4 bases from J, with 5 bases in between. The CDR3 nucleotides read TGTGCCAGCAGTTTACAGGGCTATGGCTACACCTTC. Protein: CASSLQGYGYTF.

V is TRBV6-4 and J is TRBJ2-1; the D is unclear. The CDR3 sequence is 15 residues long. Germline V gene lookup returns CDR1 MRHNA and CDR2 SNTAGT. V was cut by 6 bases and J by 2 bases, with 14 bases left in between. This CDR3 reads CASSANDGPYNEQFF. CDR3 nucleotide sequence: TGTGCCAGCAGCGCGAACGACGGGCCCTACAATGAGCAGTTCTTC.

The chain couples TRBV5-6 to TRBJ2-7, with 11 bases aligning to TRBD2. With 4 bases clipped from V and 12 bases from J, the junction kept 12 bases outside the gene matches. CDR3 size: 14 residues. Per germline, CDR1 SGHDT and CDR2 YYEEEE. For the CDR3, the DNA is TGTGCCAGCAGCCTCAGGGTACTAGCGGGAGTCCCGTACTTC. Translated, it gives CASSLRVLAGVPYF.

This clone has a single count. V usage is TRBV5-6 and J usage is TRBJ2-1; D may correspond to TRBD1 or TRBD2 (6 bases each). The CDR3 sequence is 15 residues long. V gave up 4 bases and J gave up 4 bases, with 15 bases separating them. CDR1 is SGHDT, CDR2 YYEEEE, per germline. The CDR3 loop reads CASSIDRRGYNEQFF. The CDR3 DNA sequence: TGTGCCAGCAGCATAGACAGGAGGGGTTACAATGAGCAGTTCTTC.